Listed here are 7 T cell receptor beta chains from one sample, sequenced in a study of blood T cell repertoires in COVID-19. Some clones are missing from TCRdb's copy, which holds only in-frame ones; the method was immunoSEQ multiplex PCR. The sample has 250,000 or so clones, approximately 84% seen once. Sequenced sample: PBMCs or T cells enriched from blood (not recorded which). Every receptor here comes from a woman in her forties or fifties who had been exposed to COVID-19.

The rearrangement uses TRBV10-2 and TRBJ1-6; D unclear. Germline CDR1 reads WSHSY; CDR2 reads SAAADI. The length of the CDR3 is 19 residues. V was clipped by 0 bases and J by 5 bases, with 20 bases between them. CDR3 sequence (DNA): TGCGCCAGCAGTGAGTCGAGTGCGGGCGTCGGGGTAAATAATTCACCCCTCCACTTT. It codes for CASSESSAGVGVNNSPLHF.

This chain links TRBV7-9 with TRBJ1-5; D gene ambiguous. The germline V gene encodes CDR1 SEHNR and CDR2 FQNEAQ (reference sequence). The length of the CDR3 is 16 residues. Between the trimmed V and J ends, which lost 5 bases and 6 bases, there was a span of 20 bases. CDR3 protein: CASSGRSSGRGQPQHF. The DNA for the CDR3 is TGTGCCAGCAGCGGACGGTCGTCCGGCCGGGGTCAGCCCCAGCATTTT.

This chain joins TRBV28 and TRBJ1-4; 7 bases line up with TRBD1. The CDR3 totals 14 residues. Trimming removed 8 bases from V and 7 bases from J; junction bases left unmatched: 10. Germline V gene lookup returns CDR1 MDHEN and CDR2 SYDVKM. The CDR3 spells CASRRGQESEKLFF. The DNA for the CDR3 is TGTGCCAGCCGGAGGGGGCAGGAGTCTGAAAAACTGTTTTTT. The complete variable domain, with remaining parts taken from reference TRBV28 and TRBJ1-4, reads DVKVTQSSRYLVKRTGEKVFLECVQDMDHENMFWYRQDPGLGLRLIYFSYDVKMKEKGDIPEGYSVSREKKERFSLILESASTNQTSMYLCASRRGQESEKLFFGSGTQLSVL.

The CDR3 sequence is CASSPLPGGTGTEAFF. The CDR3 region has the DNA TGTGCCAGCTCACCCCTCCCAGGGGGCACTGGAACTGAAGCTTTCTTT. The rearrangement links TRBV18 to TRBJ1-1; 8 bases fit TRBD1. Trimming at V came to 3 bases and at J to 5 bases, leaving 11 bases not matched to a gene. This CDR3 contains 16 residues. CDR1 KGHSH and CDR2 LQKENI come from the germline V gene.

This clone was observed a few times. The J gene is TRBJ2-6, the V gene TRBV19; the D is unclear. The CDR3 has 17 amino acids. V lost 4 bases and J lost 0, with 13 bases in between. Per the germline V gene, CDR1 is LNHDA and CDR2 is SQIVND (reference sequence). The CDR3 protein is CASSRVQAGSGANVLTF. CDR3 in DNA: TGTGCCAGTAGTAGAGTCCAAGCTGGCTCTGGGGCCAACGTCCTGACTTTC.

The V gene is TRBV11-2, the J gene TRBJ2-5, with TRBD2 as a possible D gene (7 bases). The length of the CDR3 is 15 residues. In germline, CDR1 is SGHAT, CDR2 FQNNGV. The V end lost 0 bases, the J end lost 7 bases, and 15 bases lay between the germline ends. Here the CDR3 reads CASSLEGGGAGTQYF. The CDR3 bases are TGTGCCAGCAGCTTAGAGGGCGGGGGCGCGGGGACCCAGTACTTC.

The V call is TRBV10-3, the J call TRBJ1-6, with 8 nucleotides matching TRBD1. V lost 6 bases and J lost 7; bases outside the gene matches: 2. The CDR3 runs 13 residues. Germline V gene sequence: CDR1 ENHRY, CDR2 SYGVKD. The CDR3: CAIRDRANSPLHF. The CDR3 coding sequence is TGTGCCATCAGGGACAGGGCCAATTCACCCCTCCACTTT.